This T cell receptor beta chain was profiled in a study of T cell responses to AZD1222 COVID-19 vaccine. Study conclusions and caveats: Donors in the cohort were predominantly white British and more often female, and clonal diversity was possibly underestimated.

Only in-frame clones appear in the TCRdb table, and some are missing; sequencing was by immunoSEQ multiplex PCR. This table has approximately 210,000 clones, around 94% appearing once. Details on this clone: Its antigen remains unknown.

Trimming stripped 0 bases from V and 5 bases from J, with 10 bases between. This CDR3 comprises 14 residues. In germline, CDR1 is LGHDT, CDR2 YNNKEL (reference sequence). The chain recombines TRBV3-1 (or the pseudogene TRBV3-2) with TRBJ1-2; D gene uncertain. This clonotype was obtained from an adult who received the MenACWY meningococcal vaccine as a control. Sequenced here: peripheral blood, sampled 28 days after the second dose of the MenACWY control vaccine. CDR3 region: CASSQEVGGYGYTF. CDR3 DNA: TGTGCCAGCAGCCAAGAGGTCGGAGGTTATGGCTACACCTTC.